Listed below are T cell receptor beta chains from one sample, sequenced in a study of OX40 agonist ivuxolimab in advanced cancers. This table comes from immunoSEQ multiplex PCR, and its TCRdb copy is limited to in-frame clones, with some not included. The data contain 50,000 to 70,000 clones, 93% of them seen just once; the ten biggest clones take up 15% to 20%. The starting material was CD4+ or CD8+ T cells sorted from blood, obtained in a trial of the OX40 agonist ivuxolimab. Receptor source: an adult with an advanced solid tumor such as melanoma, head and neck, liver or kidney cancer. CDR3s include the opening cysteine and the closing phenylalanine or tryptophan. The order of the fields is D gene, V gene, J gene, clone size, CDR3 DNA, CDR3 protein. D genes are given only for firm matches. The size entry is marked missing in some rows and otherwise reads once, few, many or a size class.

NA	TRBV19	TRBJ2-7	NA	TGTGCCAGTAGTCCCGGGCCAATCTACGAGCAGTACTTC	CASSPGPIYEQYF
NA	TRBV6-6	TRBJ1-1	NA	TGTGCCAGCAGTTACCAGAGGGCCCCTAACACTGAAGCTTTCTTT	CASSYQRAPNTEAFF
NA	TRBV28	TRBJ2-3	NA	TGTGCCAGCAGTCTTAGCGGCCCTAGCACAGATACGCAGTATTTT	CASSLSGPSTDTQYF
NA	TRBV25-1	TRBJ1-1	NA	TGTGCCAGCAGTGAAAGGCAGAACATGAACACTGAAGCTTTCTTT	CASSERQNMNTEAFF
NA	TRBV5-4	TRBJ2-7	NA	TGTGCCAGCAGCTTACAGGGGAGGACCTACGAGCAGTACTTC	CASSLQGRTYEQYF
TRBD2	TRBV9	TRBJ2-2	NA	TGTGCCAGCAGCACCAGACTAGCGGTTAACACCGGGGAGCTGTTTTTT	CASSTRLAVNTGELFF
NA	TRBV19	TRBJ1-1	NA	TGTGCCAGTAGTTCAAATGGGAACACTGAAGCTTTCTTT	CASSSNGNTEAFF
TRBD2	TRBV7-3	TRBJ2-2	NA	TGTGCCAGCAGCTTAACAGGACTAGCGGGAGGAGGGACCGGGGAGCTGTTTTTT	CASSLTGLAGGGTGELFF
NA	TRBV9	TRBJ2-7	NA	TGTGCCAGCAGCGTAGACGCAGGGGAGAACGAGCAGTACTTC	CASSVDAGENEQYF
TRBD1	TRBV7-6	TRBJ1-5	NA	TGTGCCAGCAGCTTAGGACATACAGGGGAGATCAATCAGCCCCAGCATTTT	CASSLGHTGEINQPQHF
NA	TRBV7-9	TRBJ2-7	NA	TGTGCCAGCAGCTTAGCGCCCGTCTACGAGCAGTACTTC	CASSLAPVYEQYF
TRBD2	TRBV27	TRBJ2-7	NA	TGTGCCAGCAGTTTATGGGACACCTCTAGCGGGGGATTACGCGAGCAGTACTTC	CASSLWDTSSGGLREQYF
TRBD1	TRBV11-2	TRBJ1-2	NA	TGTGCCAGCAGCTTTCCTCTCCGCCCCTCCGGGACAGGGGGCGATGGCTACACCTTC	CASSFPLRPSGTGGDGYTF
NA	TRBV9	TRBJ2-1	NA	TGTGCCAGCAGCGTAGAAGGCTGGAATGAGCAGTTCTTC	CASSVEGWNEQFF
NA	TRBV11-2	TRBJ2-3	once	TGTGCCAGCAGCCGCCAGCCGGATACGCAGTATTTT	CASSRQPDTQYF
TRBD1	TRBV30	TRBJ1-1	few	TGTGCCTGTACACAGGGGGGCACTGAAGCTTTCTTT	CACTQGGTEAFF
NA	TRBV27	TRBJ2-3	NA	TGTGCCAGCACCACCACAGAGAACACAGATACGCAGTATTTT	CASTTTENTDTQYF
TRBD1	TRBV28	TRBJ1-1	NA	TGTGCCAGCAGCCCCAGGACAGGGTTCTTGGCTTTCTTT	CASSPRTGFLAFF
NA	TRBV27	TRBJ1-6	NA	TGTGCCAGCAGGGGGGAGGAGTTTAATTCACCCCTCCACTTT	CASRGEEFNSPLHF
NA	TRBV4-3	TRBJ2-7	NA	TGCGCCAGCAGCCACACAGCTAGCCCTGCCTACGAGCAGTACTTC	CASSHTASPAYEQYF
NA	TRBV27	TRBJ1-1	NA	TGTGTTGTGAAGCGAATCGGCACTGAAGCTTTCTTT	CVVKRIGTEAFF
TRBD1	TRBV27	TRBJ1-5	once	TGTGCCAGCAGTTTGGGACAGTATAATCAGCCCCAGCATTTT	CASSLGQYNQPQHF
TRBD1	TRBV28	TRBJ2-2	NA	TGTGCCAGCAGTTTAGGGCATGGGACAGGGGGCCACACCGGGGAGCTGTTTTTT	CASSLGHGTGGHTGELFF